The 21 T cell receptor beta chains in this list originate from one sample, sequenced in a study of blood T cell repertoires in COVID-19. Libraries were prepared by immunoSEQ multiplex PCR; TCRdb keeps only in-frame clonotypes and omits some of them. The sample has fewer than 200,000 clones, around 88% seen once. The sample comprised PBMCs or T cells enriched from blood (not recorded which). Source of these receptors: a woman in her forties or fifties in a cohort exposed to, infected with or recovered from COVID-19 (not recorded which).

This sequence joins TRBV3-1 (or the pseudogene TRBV3-2) and TRBJ2-7; 7 nucleotides align to TRBD2. V shed 4 bases and J 6 bases; nucleotides not matched to a gene: 6. The CDR3 spans 13 residues. Germline CDR1 LGHDT, CDR2 YNNKEL (reference sequence). The CDR3 protein is CASSPSGAREQYF. The CDR3 DNA sequence: TGTGCCAGCAGCCCCAGCGGGGCGCGCGAGCAGTACTTC.

V gene TRBV18 combines with J gene TRBJ2-5; 7 positions match TRBD1. The CDR3 has 15 residues. Germline trimming cut 2 bases from V and 7 bases from J; bases unmatched to any gene: 10. Germline V gives CDR1 KGHSH, CDR2 LQKENI. The CDR3 sequence: CASSPRTGTEVTQYF. CDR3 in DNA: TGTGCCAGCTCACCAAGAACCGGGACAGAGGTGACCCAGTACTTC.

This sequence joins TRBV19 and TRBJ2-1; 7 nucleotides line up with TRBD1. This CDR3 is 14 amino acids long. Germline CDR1 and CDR2: LNHDA and SQIVND (reference sequence). V shed 5 bases and J 6 bases; nucleotides not matched to a gene: 7. CDR3 sequence: CASSRLGQINEQFF. The CDR3 region has the DNA TGTGCCAGTAGTCGTCTGGGACAGATCAATGAGCAGTTCTTC.

The CDR3 here is CASRPPGQGSYEQYF. In DNA, the CDR3 is TGTGCCAGCAGGCCACCGGGACAGGGATCCTACGAGCAGTACTTC. The chain has TRBV6-6 and TRBJ2-7; TRBD1 matches 9 bases. There are 15 residues in the CDR3. V was clipped by 6 bases and J by 1 base; unmatched bases: 7. Germline CDR1 reads MNHNY; CDR2 reads SVGAGI (reference sequence).

This clone was seen a single time. This rearrangement joins TRBV3-1 (or the pseudogene TRBV3-2) to TRBJ2-5, with a possible D match to TRBD2 (6 bases). V lost 0 bases and J 4 bases, leaving 18 bases between the germline ends. The CDR3 runs to 17 residues. Germline values: CDR1 LGHDT, CDR2 YNNKEL (reference sequence). In DNA, the CDR3 is TGTGCCAGCAGCCAAGATCAGACTAGAAGAGTCGGAGAGACCCAGTACTTC. This encodes CASSQDQTRRVGETQYF.

This chain uses TRBV21-1 with TRBJ1-6; the D call TRBD1 from the table was never checked on the DNA. TRBV21-1 is flagged as a pseudogene. The CDR3 has 20 residues. CDR3 region: CASGTKFLTTGSSYNSPLHF. The DNA of the CDR3 is TGTGCCAGCGGAACGAAATTTCTGACGACAGGGAGCTCCTATAATTCACCCCTCCACTTT.

The chain is built from TRBV28 and TRBJ2-3, with TRBD1 matching over 9 bases. The CDR3 runs 13 residues. The V gene end was trimmed by 6 bases and the J gene end by 6 bases; junction bases not matched to a gene: 4. Germline lookup yields CDR1 MDHEN and CDR2 SYDVKM. CDR3 nucleotides: TGTGCCAGCAGGCTGACAGGGGGTGATACGCAGTATTTT. Its translation: CASRLTGGDTQYF.

The chain joins TRBV7-2 to TRBJ2-5; perhaps TRBD1 as D (5 bases). This CDR3 region has 11 residues. Germline V lookup: CDR1 SGHTA, CDR2 FQGNSA. Trimming removed 8 bases at V and 4 bases at J, with 8 bases between. CDR3 protein: CASGHLETQYF. The CDR3 coding sequence is TGTGCCAGCGGACACCTAGAGACCCAGTACTTC.

CDR3 amino acids: CASSFAGGSETQYF. In DNA, the CDR3 is TGTGCCAGCAGCTTTGCGGGGGGCTCGGAGACCCAGTACTTC. V gene TRBV5-6 combines with J gene TRBJ2-5; TRBD2 matches 8 bases. After removal of 2 bases from V and 5 bases from J, the junction contained 5 bases not matched to a gene. Germline V CDR1 and CDR2: SGHDT, YYEEEE. The CDR3 loop spans 14 amino acids.

J is TRBJ2-7 and V is TRBV27, with unresolved D. The ends were cut back, 1 base at V and 2 bases at J, with 12 bases in the middle. This CDR3 has 15 residues. Looked up from germline, CDR1 is MNHEY and CDR2 is SMNVEV (reference sequence). DNA for the CDR3: TGTGCCAGCAGTTTATTACGAGAGAGCCCCTACGAGCAGTACTTC. Translating gives CASSLLRESPYEQYF.

The chain carries TRBV4-1 and TRBJ2-7; 9 nucleotides match TRBD2. There are 19 residues in the CDR3. V was pared by 0 bases and J by 2 bases, with 14 bases of the junction left unmatched. The V gene's germline CDR1 is MGHRA and CDR2 YSYEKL. CDR3 sequence reads: CASSQDPREASGVTYEQYF. CDR3 nucleotides: TGCGCCAGCAGCCAAGATCCGAGGGAAGCTAGCGGGGTAACCTACGAGCAGTACTTC.

Comments on this clone: Other DNA sequences in this sample translate to the same CDR3. CDR3 in amino acids: CASRPGATNEKLFF. CDR3 sequence (DNA): TGTGCCAGCAGGCCGGGGGCAACTAATGAAAAACTGTTTTTT. V usage is TRBV2 and J usage is TRBJ1-4, with a weak D call TRBD1 (5 bases). The CDR3 is 14 amino acids. In germline, CDR1 is SNHLY, CDR2 FYNNEI. The V gene lost 6 bases and the J gene lost 0 bases, with 8 bases spanning the gap.

Here the CDR3 reads CASSLQENQPQHF. CDR3 bases: TGTGCCAGCAGTCTACAGGAAAATCAGCCCCAGCATTTT. The J gene is TRBJ1-5, the V gene TRBV12-3 or TRBV12-4, with TRBD1 as a possible D gene (5 bases). V shed 5 bases and J shed 4 bases, with 9 bases lying between them. The CDR3 runs to 13 residues.

This sequence joins TRBV30 and TRBJ1-5; no clear D gene. Germline V lookup: CDR1 GTSNPN, CDR2 SVGIG (reference sequence). The CDR3 sequence is 14 residues long. V was cut by 2 bases and J by 0 bases, with 8 bases left in between. For the CDR3, the DNA is TGTGCCTGGAGTACCGGGAATAGCAATCAGCCCCAGCATTTT. Amino acids: CAWSTGNSNQPQHF.

The chain carries TRBV5-1 and TRBJ1-4; D is perhaps TRBD1 (6 bases). CDR1 and CDR2 from the germline V gene are SGHRS and YFSETQ. Trimming left V 4 bases short and J 7 bases short, with 20 bases between. CDR3 size: 16 residues. In DNA, the CDR3 is TGCGCCAGCAGCCCCAACTCGGGGGGCTGGGGTGAAAAACTGTTTTTT. It specifies CASSPNSGGWGEKLFF.

CDR3 DNA sequence: TGCGCCAGCAGTGAGCCCCTAGGCGGGGTAAGCACAGATACGCAGTATTTT. It encodes CASSEPLGGVSTDTQYF. The rearrangement uses TRBV10-2 and TRBJ2-3, with D tentatively TRBD2 (6 bases). Trimming left V 2 bases short and J 0 bases short, with 15 bases between. CDR3 length equals 17 residues. Germline V CDR1 and CDR2: WSHSY, SAAADI.

The chain joins TRBV7-9 to TRBJ2-1, with 9 nucleotides matching TRBD2. The CDR3 is made up of 17 amino acids. Germline assignment: CDR1 SEHNR and CDR2 FQNEAQ (reference sequence). V was clipped by 1 base and J by 0 bases; unmatched bases: 4. The CDR3 DNA reads TGTGCCAGCAGCTTAGTTGGTAGCGGGAGCTCCTACAATGAGCAGTTCTTC. Its protein is CASSLVGSGSSYNEQFF.

The chain uses TRBV28 and TRBJ1-5; 7 bases fit TRBD1. The germline V gene encodes CDR1 MDHEN and CDR2 SYDVKM. The CDR3 is made up of 16 amino acids. V lost 7 bases, J lost 4 bases, and 13 bases stayed unmatched. DNA for the CDR3: TGTGCCAGCACCGATTCCCTAGACAGGGAAAATCAGCCCCAGCATTTT. It codes for CASTDSLDRENQPQHF. The whole variable domain, remainder taken from reference TRBV28 and TRBJ1-5, is DVKVTQSSRYLVKRTGEKVFLECVQDMDHENMFWYRQDPGLGLRLIYFSYDVKMKEKGDIPEGYSVSREKKERFSLILESASTNQTSMYLCASTDSLDRENQPQHFGDGTRLSIL.

In DNA, the CDR3 is TGTGCCAGCAGTCCGGGACAGCTGGGGGAGACCCAGTACTTC. Protein sequence: CASSPGQLGETQYF. The chain carries TRBV6-6 and TRBJ2-5, with TRBD1 identical over 7 bases. The V segment lost 5 bases and the J segment 5 bases; nucleotides outside the gene matches: 8. The germline CDR1 and CDR2 sequences are MNHNY and SVGAGI (reference sequence). This CDR3 has 14 residues.

The chain is built from TRBV6-1 and TRBJ2-7; perhaps TRBD1 as D (5 bases). The CDR3 length is 17 residues. Trimming shortened V by 0 bases and J by 3 bases, and 18 bases separated the two germline ends. Germline values: CDR1 MNHNS, CDR2 SASEGT. CDR3 coding DNA: TGTGCCAGCAGTGAAGCCCTCCAGAGTTGGGGCCACTACGAGCAGTACTTC. Its protein is CASSEALQSWGHYEQYF.

This sequence joins TRBV18 and TRBJ1-5, with D unclear. V was trimmed by 4 bases and J by 0 bases, leaving 7 bases between them. The germline V gene has CDR1 KGHSH and CDR2 LQKENI. This CDR3 contains 14 residues. The CDR3 nucleotides are TGTGCCAGCTCACAAACACCTAGCAATCAGCCCCAGCATTTT. Protein sequence: CASSQTPSNQPQHF.